This passage covers 18 T cell receptor beta chains from one sample sequenced in a study of blood T cell repertoires in COVID-19. Only in-frame clones appear in the TCRdb table, and some are missing; sequencing was by immunoSEQ multiplex PCR. The table has 34,000 or so clones, roughly 88% seen once; the top ten hold 11% to 15%. The sample comprised peripheral blood. The receptor source for this set is a man aged 60 to 75 with active COVID-19.

CDR3: CASSQQGNQETQYF. DNA for the CDR3: TGTGCCAGCAGCCAACAGGGGAACCAAGAGACCCAGTACTTC. The chain uses TRBV11-2 and TRBJ2-5; 7 bases map to TRBD1. V was pared by 5 bases and J by 0 bases, with 3 bases of the junction left unmatched. CDR1 is SGHAT and CDR2 is FQNNGV in the germline V gene. CDR3 size: 14 residues.

In regard to this clone: Compared with germline, one end of the junction differs, possibly owing to a read error. This sequence joins TRBV19 and TRBJ2-1; TRBD1 agrees at 8 bases. This CDR3 has 13 amino acids. Germline V gives CDR1 LNHDA, CDR2 SQIVND (reference sequence). The CDR3 spells CASTPGGSGEQFF. CDR3 sequence (DNA): TGTGCGAGTACACCAGGGGGCTCCGGTGAGCAGTTCTTC.

The chain employs TRBV30 and TRBJ2-2; D unresolved. The CDR3 extends over 13 amino acids. Trimming removed 0 bases at V and 4 bases at J, with 6 bases between. Looked up from germline, CDR1 is GTSNPN and CDR2 is SVGIG (reference sequence). This CDR3 reads CAWSVISTGELFF. In DNA form, the CDR3 reads TGTGCCTGGAGTGTTATTTCCACCGGGGAGCTGTTTTTT.

This clone was detected only once. The chain carries TRBV28 and TRBJ1-2; no firm D call. The CDR3 is 14 residues long. CDR1 and CDR2 (germline): MDHEN, SYDVKM. Trimming removed 5 bases from V and 8 bases from J, with 18 bases in between. As DNA, the CDR3 is TGTGCCAGCAGTCGCGGGGATCATAAAAGGGGCTACACCTTC. Translated: CASSRGDHKRGYTF.

The chain links TRBV4-2 to TRBJ2-1; 14 bases fit TRBD2. J lost 4 bases, V lost 4 bases, and 9 bases had no gene match. Germline values: CDR1 LGHNA, CDR2 YNFKEQ. The length of the CDR3 is 18 residues. CDR3 nucleotides: TGTGCCAGCAGCCTAGGGACTAGCGGGAGTACCGGGTACAATGAGCAGTTCTTC. It encodes CASSLGTSGSTGYNEQFF.

The genes are TRBV11-2 and TRBJ1-1, with D possibly matching TRBD1 (5 bases). Germline values: CDR1 SGHAT, CDR2 FQNNGV. Trimming shortened V by 1 base and J by 4 bases, and 16 bases separated the two germline ends. The CDR3 is 16 residues long. CDR3 residues: CASSLAYIPGGTEAFF. The DNA for the CDR3 is TGTGCCAGCAGCTTAGCCTACATTCCGGGGGGCACTGAAGCTTTCTTT.

This chain links TRBV5-1 with TRBJ1-6, with D perhaps TRBD1 (5 bases). The CDR3 sequence is 15 residues long. Germline V gene sequence: CDR1 SGHRS, CDR2 YFSETQ. V lost 4 bases, J lost 5 bases, and 13 bases lay in between. CDR3 DNA sequence: TGCGCCAGCAGCATATCGACAGAGAATAATTCACCCCTCCACTTT. This sequence encodes CASSISTENNSPLHF.

The chain joins TRBV5-8 to TRBJ1-5; D is perhaps TRBD1 (6 bases). The CDR3 runs to 15 residues. CDR1 is SGHTS, CDR2 YDEGEE, per germline. V shed 4 bases and J shed 5 bases, with 16 bases lying between them. CDR3 sequence: CASSPRRGGYQPQHF. The CDR3 bases are TGTGCCAGCAGCCCTCGGAGGGGGGGGTATCAGCCCCAGCATTTT.

The gene calls are TRBV13 and TRBJ1-3; tentative D call: TRBD1 (6 bases). Germline loops: CDR1 PRHDT, CDR2 FYEKMQ (reference sequence). V lost 5 bases to trimming and J lost 4 bases, with 15 bases between them. The CDR3 contains 15 residues. In DNA, the CDR3 is TGTGCCAGCAGCCTGACAGGAGCCGGGGGAAACACCATATATTTT. Its protein is CASSLTGAGGNTIYF. The whole variable domain, remainder taken from reference TRBV13 and TRBJ1-3, is AAGVIQSPRHLIKEKRETATLKCYPIPRHDTVYWYQQGPGQDPQFLISFYEKMQSDKGSIPDRFSAQQFSDYHSELNMSSLELGDSALYFCASSLTGAGGNTIYFGEGSWLTVV.

The gene calls are TRBV10-1 and TRBJ2-2, with 9 bases identical to TRBD1. CDR3 length equals 14 residues. The V gene's germline CDR1 is WNHNN and CDR2 SYGVQD (reference sequence). V was pared by 10 bases and J by 3 bases, with 6 bases of the junction left unmatched. CDR3 loop: CATEDRGDTGELFF. The CDR3 region has the DNA TGCGCCACCGAGGACAGGGGTGACACCGGGGAGCTGTTTTTT.

The chain has TRBV4-2 and TRBJ2-2; 13 bases match TRBD2. Germline loops: CDR1 LGHNA, CDR2 YNFKEQ. Trimming cost V 3 bases and J 5 bases; bases outside gene matches: 6. This CDR3 comprises 17 residues. Here the CDR3 reads CASSQRTSGSQTGELFF. The CDR3 DNA reads as TGTGCCAGCAGCCAGAGGACTAGCGGGAGTCAGACCGGGGAGCTGTTTTTT.

J is TRBJ2-3 and V is TRBV18, with D tentatively TRBD2 (6 bases). The ends were cut back, 4 bases at V and 4 bases at J, with 18 bases in the middle. Germline V lookup: CDR1 KGHSH, CDR2 LQKENI. The CDR3 contains 16 residues. The CDR3 loop reads CASSLPGLTSADTQYF. The CDR3 DNA reads TGTGCCAGCTCACTACCGGGACTTACTTCGGCAGATACGCAGTATTTT.

V gene TRBV15 combines with J gene TRBJ1-2; TRBD1 is a possible D gene (5 bases). Trimming shortened V by 5 bases and J by 3 bases, and 13 bases separated the two germline ends. The CDR3 has 14 amino acids. Germline assignment: CDR1 LNHNV and CDR2 YYDKDF (reference sequence). The DNA for the CDR3 is TGTGCCACCAGCGTCGGGGGGTGGGACTATGGCTACACCTTC. This sequence encodes CATSVGGWDYGYTF.

This sequence joins TRBV12-3 or TRBV12-4 and TRBJ1-1; D gene unclear. Between the trimmed V and J ends, which lost 6 bases and 5 bases, there was a span of 13 bases. The length of the CDR3 is 13 residues. Written as DNA, the CDR3 is TGTGCCAGCAGCCTGCTGATGCTAACTGAAGCTTTCTTT. Amino acid sequence: CASSLLMLTEAFF.

The J gene is TRBJ2-5, the V gene TRBV3-1 (or the pseudogene TRBV3-2); weak D call: TRBD1 (6 bases). The CDR3 contains 13 residues. The V gene lost 4 bases and the J gene lost 5 bases, with 11 bases spanning the gap. CDR1 is LGHDT, CDR2 YNNKEL, per germline (reference sequence). The CDR3 sequence: CASSLQGSETQYF. The CDR3 coding sequence is TGTGCCAGCAGCCTACAGGGTTCGGAGACCCAGTACTTC.

This chain uses TRBV3-1 (or the pseudogene TRBV3-2) with TRBJ1-6, with 9 bases fitting TRBD1. Germline CDR1 and CDR2: LGHDT and YNNKEL (reference sequence). This CDR3 region has 15 residues. V shed 5 bases and J 9 bases; nucleotides not matched to a gene: 8. CDR3 bases: TGTGCCAGCAGCGTCCGACAGGGGGAAGGTTCACCCCTCCACTTT. It is translated as CASSVRQGEGSPLHF.

The CDR3: CASSLGQGVPTNEKLFF. Written as DNA, the CDR3 is TGCGCCAGCAGCTTGGGGCAGGGGGTGCCGACTAATGAAAAACTGTTTTTT. This chain joins TRBV5-1 and TRBJ1-4; 7 bases match TRBD1. J gave up 2 bases and V 0 bases, and 7 bases lay outside the gene matches. Germline V gives CDR1 SGHRS, CDR2 YFSETQ. This CDR3 comprises 17 residues.

The chain employs TRBV11-1 and TRBJ2-1; D call uncertain. The CDR3 covers 15 residues. Germline V gene sequence: CDR1 SGHAT, CDR2 FQDESV (reference sequence). V was shortened by 0 bases and J by 0 bases, with 6 bases between the two germline ends. CDR3: CASSLARNSYNEQFF. Written as DNA, the CDR3 is TGTGCCAGCAGCTTAGCGCGCAACTCCTACAATGAGCAGTTCTTC.